Listed below are T cell receptor beta chains from one sample, sequenced in a study of OX40 agonist ivuxolimab in advanced cancers. Sequencing used immunoSEQ multiplex PCR; TCRdb keeps in-frame clones, though not all of them. This table holds some 70,000 clones, 85% to 90% found once. The input for sequencing was CD4+ or CD8+ T cells sorted from blood, taken in a trial of the OX40 agonist ivuxolimab. The receptors come from an adult with an advanced solid tumor such as melanoma, head and neck, liver or kidney cancer. Each CDR3 is given with its conserved first and last residue. A D gene is named only where the DNA matches it firmly. Clone size is given for some rows only: seen once, a few or many times, or a class if the clone is expanded.

J gene: TRBJ2-7; D gene: -; V gene: TRBV5-1; clone size: -; CDR3 DNA: TGCGCCTCAGCAGCGGGGGACAGGGACTCGGGCGAGCAGTACTTC; CDR3 protein: CASAAGDRDSGEQYF
J gene: TRBJ1-1; D gene: -; V gene: TRBV5-6; clone size: -; CDR3 DNA: TGTGCCAGCAGCTTGGCCACTGAAGCTTTCTTT; CDR3 protein: CASSLATEAFF
J gene: TRBJ2-3; D gene: -; V gene: TRBV7-2; clone size: -; CDR3 DNA: TGTGCCAGCAGCGCCGGGCTACAGGGGAGGGGAACTACGCAGTATTTT; CDR3 protein: CASSAGLQGRGTTQYF
J gene: TRBJ1-3; D gene: -; V gene: TRBV5-5; clone size: -; CDR3 DNA: TGTGCCAGCAGCCCTGGAAGACAGTTCTTATCTGGAAACACCATATATTTT; CDR3 protein: CASSPGRQFLSGNTIYF
J gene: TRBJ1-1; D gene: -; V gene: TRBV9; clone size: once; CDR3 DNA: TGTGCCAGCAGCGTTGGTAGCCTTAACGCTGAAGCTTTCTTT; CDR3 protein: CASSVGSLNAEAFF
J gene: TRBJ2-1; D gene: TRBD1; V gene: TRBV11-2; clone size: -; CDR3 DNA: TGTGCCAGCAGCTTAACCACAGGGGCTAACATCAATGAGCAGTTCTTC; CDR3 protein: CASSLTTGANINEQFF
J gene: TRBJ1-4; D gene: TRBD1; V gene: TRBV9; clone size: -; CDR3 DNA: TGTGCCAGCAGCGACGGGACAGGGATTGAAAAACTGTTTTTT; CDR3 protein: CASSDGTGIEKLFF
J gene: TRBJ2-7; D gene: -; V gene: TRBV20-1; clone size: -; CDR3 DNA: TGCAGTGCTAGACAGGGCTCCGAGCAGTACTTC; CDR3 protein: CSARQGSEQYF
J gene: TRBJ2-7; D gene: -; V gene: TRBV5-1; clone size: -; CDR3 DNA: TGCGCCAGCAGCTTGGAAGGGGGTAGCTCCTACGAGCAGTACTTC; CDR3 protein: CASSLEGGSSYEQYF
J gene: TRBJ2-1; D gene: TRBD2; V gene: TRBV6-1; clone size: few; CDR3 DNA: TGTGCCAGCAGTGATGTTGTACTAGCGGGGGGGCGGGATGAGCAGTTCTTC; CDR3 protein: CASSDVVLAGGRDEQFF